This T cell receptor beta chain was recorded in a study of cytomegalovirus exposure and HLA in healthy donors. Regarding the study as a whole: Common viral pathogens (according to a later analysis) appeared linked to several of the most significant clusters.

13 Jbeta primers and 60 Vbeta primers were used for the PCR. Sequencing used immunoSEQ multiplex PCR; TCRdb keeps in-frame clones, though not all of them. The data hold roughly 150,000 clones, with over 70% observed a single time. This clone was counted a single time. Antigen unknown. V trimming: 5 bases; J trimming: 0 bases; junction bases outside the gene matches: 7. The length of the CDR3 is 16 residues. The sample was PBMCs. V and J are TRBV23-1 and TRBJ2-3; 8 bases are a match to TRBD1. TRBV23-1 is classed as an ORF, of uncertain function. The sequence was collected from a male donor in good health and CMV-seronegative. DNA of the CDR3: TGCGCCAGCAGTAAATACCGGGACAGGAGCACAGATACGCAGTATTTT. Translation gives CASSKYRDRSTDTQYF.